This T cell receptor beta chain was retrieved from a study of blood T cell repertoires in COVID-19. Turning to the study itself: Spain, Italy and the United States supplied samples that represented acute and convalescent COVID-19. T cells, B-cell-depleted T cells, or PBMCs provided the cDNA or gDNA that served as material.

Clones were read by immunoSEQ multiplex PCR, and TCRdb kept only the in-frame ones, dropping some. The data hold approximately 100,000 clones, with approximately 85% observed a single time. Germline V lookup: CDR1 MDHEN, CDR2 SYDVKM. Trimming took off 8 bases at V and 2 bases at J, with 7 bases between the two ends. This CDR3 contains 12 residues. This clone appeared a few times. The clonotype comes from a human donor in a cohort sampled during active COVID-19. The J gene is TRBJ1-5, the V gene TRBV28; D unclear. What was sequenced was peripheral blood. CDR3 protein: CASRTGNQPQHF. The CDR3 DNA follows: TGTGCCAGCCGCACGGGCAATCAGCCCCAGCATTTT. The full variable domain, with the rest looked up from reference TRBV28 and TRBJ1-5, is DVKVTQSSRYLVKRTGEKVFLECVQDMDHENMFWYRQDPGLGLRLIYFSYDVKMKEKGDIPEGYSVSREKKERFSLILESASTNQTSMYLCASRTGNQPQHFGDGTRLSIL.